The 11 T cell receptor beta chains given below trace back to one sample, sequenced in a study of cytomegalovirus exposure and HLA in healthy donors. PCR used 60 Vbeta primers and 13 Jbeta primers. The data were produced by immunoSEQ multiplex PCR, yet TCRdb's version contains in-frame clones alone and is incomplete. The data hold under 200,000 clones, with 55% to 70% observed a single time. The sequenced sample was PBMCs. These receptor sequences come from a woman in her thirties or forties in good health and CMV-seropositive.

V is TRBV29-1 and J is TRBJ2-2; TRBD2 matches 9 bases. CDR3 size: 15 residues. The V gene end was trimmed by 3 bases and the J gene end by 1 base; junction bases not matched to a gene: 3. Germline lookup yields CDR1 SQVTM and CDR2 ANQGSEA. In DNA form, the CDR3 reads TGCAGCGTTGACCGAGCGGGAGGGAACACCGGGGAGCTGTTTTTT. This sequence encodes CSVDRAGGNTGELFF.

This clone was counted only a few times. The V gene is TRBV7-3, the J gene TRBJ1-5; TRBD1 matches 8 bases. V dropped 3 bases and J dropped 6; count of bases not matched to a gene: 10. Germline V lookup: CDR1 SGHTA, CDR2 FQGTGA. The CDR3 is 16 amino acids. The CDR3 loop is CASSFGRGRLGQPQHF. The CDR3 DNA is TGTGCCAGCAGCTTCGGCAGGGGGCGGTTAGGTCAGCCCCAGCATTTT.

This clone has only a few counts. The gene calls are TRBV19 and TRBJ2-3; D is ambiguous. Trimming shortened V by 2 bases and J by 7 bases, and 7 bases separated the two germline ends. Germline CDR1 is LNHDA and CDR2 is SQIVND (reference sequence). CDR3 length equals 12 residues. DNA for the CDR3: TGTGCCAGTAGTATAAAGGAGAATACGCAGTATTTT. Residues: CASSIKENTQYF.

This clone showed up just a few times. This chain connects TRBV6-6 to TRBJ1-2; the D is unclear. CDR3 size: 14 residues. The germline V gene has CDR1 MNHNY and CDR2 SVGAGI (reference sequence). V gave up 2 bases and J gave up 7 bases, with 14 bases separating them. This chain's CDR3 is CASSYELEGFGYTF. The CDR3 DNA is TGTGCCAGCAGTTACGAGTTGGAGGGATTTGGCTACACCTTC.

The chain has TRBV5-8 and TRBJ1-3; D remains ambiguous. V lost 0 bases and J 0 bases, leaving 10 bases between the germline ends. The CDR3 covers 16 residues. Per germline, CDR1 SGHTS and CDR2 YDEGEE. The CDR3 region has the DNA TGTGCCAGCAGCTTGGGCCAGGTCCCCTCTGGAAACACCATATATTTT. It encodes CASSLGQVPSGNTIYF.

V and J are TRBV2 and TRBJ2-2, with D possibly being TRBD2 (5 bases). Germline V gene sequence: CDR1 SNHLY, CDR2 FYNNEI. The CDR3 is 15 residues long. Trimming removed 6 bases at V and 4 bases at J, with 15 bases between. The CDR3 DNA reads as TGTGCCAGCAGGCAAACTAGTATTAGCACCGGGGAGCTGTTTTTT. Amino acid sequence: CASRQTSISTGELFF.

CDR3 sequence (DNA): TGTGCCATCAGTGATCGGGAGGACTCCTACGAGCAGTACTTC. Protein product: CAISDREDSYEQYF. This rearrangement joins TRBV10-3 to TRBJ2-5, with TRBD2 identical over 7 bases. TRBJ2-7 matches the DNA end more closely, so the J call is doubtful. Germline V gene data show CDR1 as ENHRY and CDR2 as SYGVKD. The CDR3 length is 14 residues.

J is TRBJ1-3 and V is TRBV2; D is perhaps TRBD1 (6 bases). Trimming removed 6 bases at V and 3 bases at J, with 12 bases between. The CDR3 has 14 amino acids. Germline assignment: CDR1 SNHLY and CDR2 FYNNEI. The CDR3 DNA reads TGTGCCAGCAGGCCCCGAGGGGGTGGAAACACCATATATTTT. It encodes CASRPRGGGNTIYF.

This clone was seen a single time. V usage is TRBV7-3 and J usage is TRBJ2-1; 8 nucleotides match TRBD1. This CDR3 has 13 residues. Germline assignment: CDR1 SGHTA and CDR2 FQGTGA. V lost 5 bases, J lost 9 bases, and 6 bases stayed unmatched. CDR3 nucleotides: TGTGCCAGCAGCCTCGACAGGGGTGGTGAGCAGTTCTTC. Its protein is CASSLDRGGEQFF.

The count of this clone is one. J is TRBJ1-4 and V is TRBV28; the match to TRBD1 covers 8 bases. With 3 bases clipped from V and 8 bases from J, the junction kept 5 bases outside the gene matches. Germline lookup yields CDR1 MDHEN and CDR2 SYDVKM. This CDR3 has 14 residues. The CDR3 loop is CASSFDRGREKLFF. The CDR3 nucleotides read TGTGCCAGCAGTTTTGACAGGGGACGCGAAAAACTGTTTTTT.

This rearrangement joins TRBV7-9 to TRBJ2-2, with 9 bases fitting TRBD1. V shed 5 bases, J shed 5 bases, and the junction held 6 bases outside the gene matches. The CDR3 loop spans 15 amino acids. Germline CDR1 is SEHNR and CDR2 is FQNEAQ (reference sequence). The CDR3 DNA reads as TGTGCCAGCAGCCCAAGACAGGGGGGGACCGGGGAGCTGTTTTTT. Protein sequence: CASSPRQGGTGELFF.